Sequencing of this TCR beta chain was carried out in a study of blood T cell repertoires in COVID-19 (TCRdb year 2020). With regard to the full study: The collaborator samples originated in the United States, Italy and Spain and spanned the acute and convalescent phases of COVID-19. Where available, HLA class I and class II types were taken from metadata supplied by the sample provider and were not determined by assay-based typing. A de-identified subject ID, COVID-19 status, age in years and sex were almost always included in the sample metadata. The samples were drawn from the first 160 participants of the ongoing ImmuneRACE study and from 1,200 or so subjects provided by 6 global collaborators. The prospective study material was composed of cDNA or gDNA derived from T cells, B-cell-depleted T cells, or PBMCs. Subjects who had been exposed to COVID-19, were actively infected with it, or had recovered from it provided the deeply sampled blood TCRbeta repertoires that made up the dataset. A freely available public database, intended as a resource for researchers studying the immune response to SARS-CoV-2, is where the repertoires were released.

Details on this clone: Which antigen it targets is not known. Per-base qualities were not stored, and no clone one base away is much larger.

The CDR3 numbers 15 residues from cysteine through phenylalanine. The DNA shown is the 45-base CDR3, in frame from base 1. The study at large found these results: How much clinical and demographic metadata was included differed by source and by participant, and the metadata was provided uncurated.

The collaborating institutions used their own protocols to collect whole blood in K2EDTA tubes. For TCRbeta analysis, collaborator samples were shipped as frozen whole blood, as isolated PBMCs, or as DNA extracted from either sample type. TCRbeta CDR3 regions were amplified from genomic DNA using the immunoSEQ Assay, a bias-controlled multiplex PCR. As for the authors' bioinformatics: Nucleated cell counts per sample were estimated from amplification of reference gene primers within the assay. Sequence reads were collapsed and filtered to measure the absolute abundance of every unique TCRbeta CDR3 rearrangement. For each sample, productive Simpson clonality was calculated as the square root of Simpson's diversity index across productive rearrangements. TCRdb's version of the immuneACCESS table is confined to in-frame rearrangements and falls short of the full clone set. An unresolved V gene accounts for under half of the shortfall where checked; the remainder is of unknown origin. That table furnishes V, J and clone size, whereas the DNA furnished D and trimming. Counted in this sample were some 6,300 clones; about 88% of them appeared once. The ten largest make up 6% to 9% of the sample.

This clonotype originated in a human donor in a cohort sampled during active COVID-19. Recombination joined TRBV21-1 with TRBJ2-7; the table's D gene call, TRBD1, was not cross checked with the DNA. TRBV21-1 is deemed a pseudogene. Sequencing was done on a sample of peripheral blood. The CDR3 region: CASSTRDRDTYEQYF. The sequenced DNA: TGTGCCAGCAGCACTCGGGACAGGGATACCTACGAGCAGTACTTC.